This T cell receptor (beta chain) was obtained from a study of CD8 T cells in ankylosing spondylitis. The CDR3 is 14 residues long. From germline, CDR1 is MGHDK and CDR2 SYGVNS. The V gene lost 2 bases and the J gene lost 4 bases, with 12 bases spanning the gap. This clonotype was observed a handful of times. TCRdb reprocessed the 5' RACE reads via MiXCR and lists one record per CDR3 protein. This sample has around 230,000 distinct CDR3 sequences; around 7.8% occur once, and the top ten carry approximately 7%. Sequenced input: blood, either unsorted or a sorted T cell fraction (not recorded which). This receptor was taken from a male donor with ankylosing spondylitis or in good health (not recorded which). V usage is TRBV25-1 and J usage is TRBJ2-7; D is perhaps TRBD2 (5 bases). The DNA of the CDR3 is TGTGCCAGCAGTGAAACGGGATTTCAATACGAGCAGTACTTC. This encodes CASSETGFQYEQYF.